This T cell receptor (beta chain) comes out of a study of T cells after yellow fever vaccination. General observations from the study: Booster samples showed a return of most primary-vaccination clones (roughly 95% CD4, 88% CD8). The secondary T-cell response peaked on day 5, not day 15, but was weaker.

By 5'RACE template switching, TCR cDNA was produced, with a universal primer site and UMIs added in the process. TCRdb ran MiXCR on the 5' RACE reads and lists one entry per CDR3 protein. Of a few hundred thousand distinct CDR3 sequences in the sample, approximately 8% were seen once. The sample holds many counts of this clonotype. The antigen remains undetermined. Germline lookup yields CDR1 SEHNR and CDR2 FQNEAQ (reference sequence). The CDR3 extends over 12 amino acids. The V gene lost 1 base and the J gene lost 8 bases, with 8 bases spanning the gap. This chain connects TRBV7-9 to TRBJ1-2, with a possible D match to TRBD1 (6 bases). The clonotype was recovered from a young man who received the YFV17D yellow fever vaccine. This specimen was PBMCs, taken about 49 days after the first yellow fever vaccination. This chain's CDR3 is CASSLEQGGYTF. The CDR3 region has the DNA TGTGCCAGCAGCTTAGAACAGGGCGGCTACACCTTC.